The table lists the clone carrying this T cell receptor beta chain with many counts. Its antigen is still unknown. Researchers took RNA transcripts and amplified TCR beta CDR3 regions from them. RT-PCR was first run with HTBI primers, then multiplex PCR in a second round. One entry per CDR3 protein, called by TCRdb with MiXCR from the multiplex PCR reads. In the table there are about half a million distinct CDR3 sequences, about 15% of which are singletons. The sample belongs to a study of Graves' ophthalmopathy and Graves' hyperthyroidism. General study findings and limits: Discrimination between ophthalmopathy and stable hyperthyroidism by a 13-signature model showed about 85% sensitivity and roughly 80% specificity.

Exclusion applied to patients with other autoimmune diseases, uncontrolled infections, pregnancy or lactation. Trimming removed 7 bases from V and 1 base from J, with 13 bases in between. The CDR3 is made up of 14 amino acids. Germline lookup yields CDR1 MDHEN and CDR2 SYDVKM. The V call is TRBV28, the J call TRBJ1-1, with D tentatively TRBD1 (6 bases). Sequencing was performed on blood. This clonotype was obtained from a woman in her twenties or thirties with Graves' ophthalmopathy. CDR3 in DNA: TGTGCCAGCACCCGACCGGGACAGAACACTGAAGCTTTCTTT. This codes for CASTRPGQNTEAFF.